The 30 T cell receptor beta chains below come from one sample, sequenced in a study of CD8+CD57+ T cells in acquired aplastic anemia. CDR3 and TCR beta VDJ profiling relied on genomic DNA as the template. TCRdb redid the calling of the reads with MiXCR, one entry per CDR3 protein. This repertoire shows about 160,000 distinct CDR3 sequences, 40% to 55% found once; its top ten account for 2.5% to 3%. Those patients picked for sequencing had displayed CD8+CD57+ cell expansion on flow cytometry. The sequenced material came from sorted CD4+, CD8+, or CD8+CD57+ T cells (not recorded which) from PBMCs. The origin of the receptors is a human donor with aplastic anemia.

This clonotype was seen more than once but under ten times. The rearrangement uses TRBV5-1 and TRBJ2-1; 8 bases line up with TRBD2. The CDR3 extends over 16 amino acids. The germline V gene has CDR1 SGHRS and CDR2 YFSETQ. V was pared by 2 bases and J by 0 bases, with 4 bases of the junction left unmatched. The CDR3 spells CASSFLSGSSYNEQFF. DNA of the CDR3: TGCGCCAGCAGCTTTTTAAGCGGGAGCTCCTACAATGAGCAGTTCTTC.

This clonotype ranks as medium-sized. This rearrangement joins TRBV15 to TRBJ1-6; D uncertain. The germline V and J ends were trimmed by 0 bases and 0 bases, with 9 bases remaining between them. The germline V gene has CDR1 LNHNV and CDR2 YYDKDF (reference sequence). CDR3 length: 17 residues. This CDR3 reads CATSRDRGSSYNSPLHF. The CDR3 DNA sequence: TGTGCCACCAGCAGAGATCGTGGTAGCTCCTATAATTCACCCCTCCACTTT.

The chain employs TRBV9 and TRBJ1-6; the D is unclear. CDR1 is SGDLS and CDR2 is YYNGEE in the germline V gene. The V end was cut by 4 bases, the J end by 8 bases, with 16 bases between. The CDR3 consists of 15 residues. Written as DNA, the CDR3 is TGTGCCAGCAGCCCCCGGGTCAGCCCCGATTCACCCCTCCACTTT. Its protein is CASSPRVSPDSPLHF. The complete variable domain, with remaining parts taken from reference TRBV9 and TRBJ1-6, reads DSGVTQTPKHLITATGQRVTLRCSPRSGDLSVYWYQQSLDQGLQFLIQYYNGEERAKGNILERFSAQQFPDLHSELNLSSLELGDSALYFCASSPRVSPDSPLHFGNGTRLTVT.

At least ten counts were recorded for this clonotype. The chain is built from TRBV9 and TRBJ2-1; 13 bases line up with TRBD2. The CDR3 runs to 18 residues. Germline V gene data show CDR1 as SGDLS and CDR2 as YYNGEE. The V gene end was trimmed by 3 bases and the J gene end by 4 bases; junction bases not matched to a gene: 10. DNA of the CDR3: TGTGCCAGCAGCGCCCACAGACTAGCGGGAGGAGGGTACAATGAGCAGTTCTTC. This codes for CASSAHRLAGGGYNEQFF.

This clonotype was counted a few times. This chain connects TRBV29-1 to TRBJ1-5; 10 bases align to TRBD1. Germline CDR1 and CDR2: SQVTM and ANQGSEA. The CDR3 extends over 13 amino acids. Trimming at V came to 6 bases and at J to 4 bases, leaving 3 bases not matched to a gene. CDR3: CSVGGQGNQPQHF. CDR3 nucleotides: TGCAGCGTGGGGGGACAGGGGAATCAGCCCCAGCATTTT. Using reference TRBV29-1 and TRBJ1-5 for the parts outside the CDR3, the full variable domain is SAVISQKPSRDICQRGTSLTIQCQVDSQVTMMFWYRQQPGQSLTLIATANQGSEATYESGFVIDKFPISRPNLTFSTLTVSNMSPEDSSIYLCSVGGQGNQPQHFGDGTRLSIL.

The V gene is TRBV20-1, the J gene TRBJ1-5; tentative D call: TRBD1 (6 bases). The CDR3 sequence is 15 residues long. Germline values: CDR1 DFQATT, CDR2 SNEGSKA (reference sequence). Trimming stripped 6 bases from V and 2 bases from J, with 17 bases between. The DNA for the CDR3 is TGCAGTGCGGCTCGGGGGGGCGGGGGCAATCAGCCCCAGCATTTT. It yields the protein CSAARGGGGNQPQHF.

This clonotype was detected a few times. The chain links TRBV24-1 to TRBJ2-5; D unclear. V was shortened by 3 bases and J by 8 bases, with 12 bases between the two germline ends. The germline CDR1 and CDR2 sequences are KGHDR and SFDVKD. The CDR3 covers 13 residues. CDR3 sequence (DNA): TGTGCCACCAGTGATCCAAGCGAGTTAACCCAGTACTTC. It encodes CATSDPSELTQYF.

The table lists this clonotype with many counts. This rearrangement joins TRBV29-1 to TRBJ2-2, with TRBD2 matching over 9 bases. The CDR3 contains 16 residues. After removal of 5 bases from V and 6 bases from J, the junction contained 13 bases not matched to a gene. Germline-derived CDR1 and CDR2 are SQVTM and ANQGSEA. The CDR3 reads CSVKVEAGGFPGELFF. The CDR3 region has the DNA TGCAGCGTTAAGGTCGAGGCGGGAGGGTTCCCCGGGGAGCTGTTTTTT.

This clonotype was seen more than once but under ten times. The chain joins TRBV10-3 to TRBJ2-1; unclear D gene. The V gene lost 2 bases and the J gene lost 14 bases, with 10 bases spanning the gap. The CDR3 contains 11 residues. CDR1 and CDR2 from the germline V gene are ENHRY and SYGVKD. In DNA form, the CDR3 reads TGTGCCATCAGTGAGGCGGCGAGAAAGTTCTTC. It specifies CAISEAARKFF.

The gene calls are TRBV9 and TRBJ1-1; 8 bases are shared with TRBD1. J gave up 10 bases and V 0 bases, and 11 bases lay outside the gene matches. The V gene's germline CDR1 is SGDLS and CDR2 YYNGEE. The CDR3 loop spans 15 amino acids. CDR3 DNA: TGTGCCAGCAGCGTAGTGGGACAGGCCCCGCGTAGAGCTTTCTTT. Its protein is CASSVVGQAPRRAFF. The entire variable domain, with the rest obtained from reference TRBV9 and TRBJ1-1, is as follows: DSGVTQTPKHLITATGQRVTLRCSPRSGDLSVYWYQQSLDQGLQFLIQYYNGEERAKGNILERFSAQQFPDLHSELNLSSLELGDSALYFCASSVVGQAPRRAFFGQGTRLTVV.

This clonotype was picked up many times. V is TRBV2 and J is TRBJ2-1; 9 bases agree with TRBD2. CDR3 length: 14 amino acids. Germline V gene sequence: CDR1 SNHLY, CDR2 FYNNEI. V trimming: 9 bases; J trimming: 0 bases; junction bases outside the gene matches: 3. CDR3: CASVSGSSYNEQFF. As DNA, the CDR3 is TGTGCCAGTGTTAGCGGGAGCTCCTACAATGAGCAGTTCTTC.

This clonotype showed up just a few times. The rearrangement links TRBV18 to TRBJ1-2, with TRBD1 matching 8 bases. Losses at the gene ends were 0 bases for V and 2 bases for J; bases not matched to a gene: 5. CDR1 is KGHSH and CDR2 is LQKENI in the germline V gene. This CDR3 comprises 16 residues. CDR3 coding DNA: TGTGCCAGCTCACCACCCGGACAGGGCAGGAACTATGGCTACACCTTC. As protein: CASSPPGQGRNYGYTF. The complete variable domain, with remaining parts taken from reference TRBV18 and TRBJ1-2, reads NAGVMQNPRHLVRRRGQEARLRCSPMKGHSHVYWYRQLPEEGLKFMVYLQKENIIDESGMPKERFSAEFPKEGPSILRIQQVVRGDSAAYFCASSPPGQGRNYGYTFGSGTRLTVV.

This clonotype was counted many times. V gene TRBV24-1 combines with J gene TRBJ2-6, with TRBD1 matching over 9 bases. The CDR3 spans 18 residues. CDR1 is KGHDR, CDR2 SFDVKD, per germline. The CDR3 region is CATGHSRDRVFGANVLTF. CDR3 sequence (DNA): TGTGCGACCGGGCATTCTCGGGACAGGGTATTTGGGGCCAACGTCCTGACTTTC.

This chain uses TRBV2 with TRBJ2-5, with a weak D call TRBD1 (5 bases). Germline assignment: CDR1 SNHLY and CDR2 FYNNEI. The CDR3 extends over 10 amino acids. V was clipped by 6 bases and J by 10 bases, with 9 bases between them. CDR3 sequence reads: CASRNQGQYF. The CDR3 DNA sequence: TGTGCCAGCAGGAATCAGGGCCAGTACTTC.

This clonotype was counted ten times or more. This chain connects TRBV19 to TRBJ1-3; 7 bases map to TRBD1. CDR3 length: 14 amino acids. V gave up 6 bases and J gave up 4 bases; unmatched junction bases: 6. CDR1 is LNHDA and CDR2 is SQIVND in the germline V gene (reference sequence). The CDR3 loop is CASSPTGLGNTIYF. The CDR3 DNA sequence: TGTGCCAGTAGCCCGACAGGGCTAGGAAACACCATATATTTT.

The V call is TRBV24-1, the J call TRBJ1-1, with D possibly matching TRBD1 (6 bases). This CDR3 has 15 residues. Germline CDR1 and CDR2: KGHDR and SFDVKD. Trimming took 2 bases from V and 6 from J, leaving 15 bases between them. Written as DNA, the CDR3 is TGTGCCACCAGTGATTCCAGGGGAGGGGCTGCTGAAGCTTTCTTT. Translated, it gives CATSDSRGGAAEAFF.

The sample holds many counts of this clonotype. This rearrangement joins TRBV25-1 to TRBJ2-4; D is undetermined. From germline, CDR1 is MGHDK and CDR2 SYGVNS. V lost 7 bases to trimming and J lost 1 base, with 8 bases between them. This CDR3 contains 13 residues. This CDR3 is CASTPSAKNIQYF. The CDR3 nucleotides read TGTGCCAGCACCCCCTCCGCCAAAAACATTCAGTACTTC.

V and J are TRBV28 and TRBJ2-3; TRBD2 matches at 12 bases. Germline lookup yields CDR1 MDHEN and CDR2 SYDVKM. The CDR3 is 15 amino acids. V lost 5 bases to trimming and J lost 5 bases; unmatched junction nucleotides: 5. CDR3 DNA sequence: TGTGCCAGCAGTCCTAGCGGGAGGGCGGTAGATACGCAGTATTTT. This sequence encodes CASSPSGRAVDTQYF.

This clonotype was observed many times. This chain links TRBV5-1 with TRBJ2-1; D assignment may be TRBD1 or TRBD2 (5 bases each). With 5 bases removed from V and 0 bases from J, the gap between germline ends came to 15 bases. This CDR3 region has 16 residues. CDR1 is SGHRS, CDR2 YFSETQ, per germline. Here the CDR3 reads CASRPVGASSYNEQFF. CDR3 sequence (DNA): TGCGCCAGCAGACCCGTCGGGGCTAGCTCCTACAATGAGCAGTTCTTC. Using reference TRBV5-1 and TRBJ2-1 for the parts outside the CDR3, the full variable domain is KAGVTQTPRYLIKTRGQQVTLSCSPISGHRSVSWYQQTPGQGLQFLFEYFSETQRNKGNFPGRFSGRQFSNSRSEMNVSTLELGDSALYLCASRPVGASSYNEQFFGPGTRLTVL.

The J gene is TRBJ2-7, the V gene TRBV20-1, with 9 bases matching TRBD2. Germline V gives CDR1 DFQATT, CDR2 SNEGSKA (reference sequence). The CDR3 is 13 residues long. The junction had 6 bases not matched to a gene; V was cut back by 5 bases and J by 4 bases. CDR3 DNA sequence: TGCAGTGCTCGGAGCGGGAGGTCTTACGAGCAGTACTTC. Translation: CSARSGRSYEQYF.

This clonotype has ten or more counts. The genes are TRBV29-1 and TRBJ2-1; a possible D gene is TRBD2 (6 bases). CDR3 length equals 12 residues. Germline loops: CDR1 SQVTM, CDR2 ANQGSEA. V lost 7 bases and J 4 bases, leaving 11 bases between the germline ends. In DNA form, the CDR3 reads TGCAGCGGCCGGGACTCTTACAATGAGCAGTTCTTC. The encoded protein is CSGRDSYNEQFF.

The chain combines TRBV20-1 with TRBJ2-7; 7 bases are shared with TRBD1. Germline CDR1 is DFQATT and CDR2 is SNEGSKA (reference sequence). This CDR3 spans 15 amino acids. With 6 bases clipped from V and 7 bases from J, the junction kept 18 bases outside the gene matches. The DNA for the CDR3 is TGCAGTGCCTCCTACTTGACAGGGACCTTCCTGGAGCAGTACTTC. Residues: CSASYLTGTFLEQYF.

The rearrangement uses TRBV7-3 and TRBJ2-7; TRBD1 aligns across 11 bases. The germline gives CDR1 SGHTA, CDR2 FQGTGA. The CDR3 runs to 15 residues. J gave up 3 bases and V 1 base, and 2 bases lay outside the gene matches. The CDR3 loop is CASSLMGTGGYEQYF. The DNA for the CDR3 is TGTGCCAGCAGCTTAATGGGGACAGGGGGCTACGAGCAGTACTTC.

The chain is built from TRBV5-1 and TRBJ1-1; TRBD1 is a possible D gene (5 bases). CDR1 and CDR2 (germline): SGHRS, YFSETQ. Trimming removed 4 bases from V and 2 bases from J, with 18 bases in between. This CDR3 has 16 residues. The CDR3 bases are TGCGCCAGCAGCGACCCGGATAGGACACCCAACACTGAAGCTTTCTTT. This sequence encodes CASSDPDRTPNTEAFF.

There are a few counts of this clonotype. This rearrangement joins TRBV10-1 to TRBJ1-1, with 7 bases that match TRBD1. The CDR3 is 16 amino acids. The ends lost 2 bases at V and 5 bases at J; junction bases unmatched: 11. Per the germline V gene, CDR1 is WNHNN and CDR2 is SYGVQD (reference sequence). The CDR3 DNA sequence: TGCGCCAGCAGTGAGGACAGGGTCAAGTGGAGGACTGAAGCTTTCTTT. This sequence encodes CASSEDRVKWRTEAFF.

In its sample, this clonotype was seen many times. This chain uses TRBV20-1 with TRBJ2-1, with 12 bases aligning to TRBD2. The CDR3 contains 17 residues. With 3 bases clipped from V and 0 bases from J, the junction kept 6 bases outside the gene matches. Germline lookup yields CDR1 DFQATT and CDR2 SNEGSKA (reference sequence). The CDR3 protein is CSARSSGRASSYNEQFF. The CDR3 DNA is TGCAGTGCTAGGTCTAGCGGGAGGGCAAGCTCCTACAATGAGCAGTTCTTC.

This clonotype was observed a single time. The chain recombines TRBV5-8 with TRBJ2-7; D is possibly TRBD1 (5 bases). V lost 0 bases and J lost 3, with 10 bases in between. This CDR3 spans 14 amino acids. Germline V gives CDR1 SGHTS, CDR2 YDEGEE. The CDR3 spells CASSLGGADYEQYF. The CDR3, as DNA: TGTGCCAGCAGCTTGGGGGGCGCGGACTACGAGCAGTACTTC.

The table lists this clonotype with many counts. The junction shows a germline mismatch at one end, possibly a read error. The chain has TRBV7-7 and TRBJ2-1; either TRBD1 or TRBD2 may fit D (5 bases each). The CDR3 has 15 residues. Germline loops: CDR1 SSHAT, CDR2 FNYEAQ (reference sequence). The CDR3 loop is CASSLGTGTPNEQFF. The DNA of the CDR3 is TGTGCTAGCAGCTTAGGTACTGGGACGCCGAATGAGCAGTTCTTC.

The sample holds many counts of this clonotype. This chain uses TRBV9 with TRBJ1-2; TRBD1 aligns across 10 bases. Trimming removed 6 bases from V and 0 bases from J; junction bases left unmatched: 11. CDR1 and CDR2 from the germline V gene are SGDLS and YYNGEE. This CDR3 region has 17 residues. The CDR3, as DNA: TGTGCCAGCACCGCCGAGGGGACAGGGGCGGCTAACTATGGCTACACCTTC. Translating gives CASTAEGTGAANYGYTF. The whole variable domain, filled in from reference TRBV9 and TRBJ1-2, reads DSGVTQTPKHLITATGQRVTLRCSPRSGDLSVYWYQQSLDQGLQFLIQYYNGEERAKGNILERFSAQQFPDLHSELNLSSLELGDSALYFCASTAEGTGAANYGYTFGSGTRLTVV.

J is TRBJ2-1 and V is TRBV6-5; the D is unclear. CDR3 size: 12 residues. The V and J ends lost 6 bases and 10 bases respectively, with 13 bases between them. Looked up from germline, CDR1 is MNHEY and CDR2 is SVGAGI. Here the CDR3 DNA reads TGTGCCAGCAGCCGCGGCGGTGGCGAGCAGTTCTTC. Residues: CASSRGGGEQFF.